This entry describes one T cell receptor beta chain. Antigen: not known. Other DNA variants within this sample encode the same CDR3. The CDR3 spans 14 residues. Trimming removed 2 bases at V and 5 bases at J, with 12 bases between. From germline, CDR1 is SGHTA and CDR2 FQGNSA. The data belong to a study of shared clonotypes between healthy human individuals. Across the study: Donors had three CD4 naive, three CD4 memory, two CD8 naive and one CD8 memory plate apiece. Study observations and caveats: The study found lower generation probabilities in non-shared clonotypes than in those shared by all four donors.

Everyone who donated was a Caucasian adult who lived in Nashville, Tennessee. From CD4+ cells came CD45RA+ naive and CD45RA-negative memory subsets. Only in-frame clones appear in the TCRdb table, and some are missing; sequencing was by immunoSEQ multiplex PCR. The table records millions of clones, 90% to 95% of them present only once. The sequence derives from a man aged 18 to 30 in good health. The chain uses TRBV7-2 and TRBJ2-5; perhaps TRBD2 as D (6 bases). Sequenced input: naive CD4+ T cells sorted from blood. The subset is: CD45RA+ positively selected. CDR3 nucleotide sequence: TGTGCCAGCAGCTTAAGCGGGCGGCAGGAGACCCAGTACTTC. This gives the protein CASSLSGRQETQYF. Full variable domain (outside the CDR3, taken from reference TRBV7-2 and TRBJ2-5): GAGVSQSPSNKVTEKGKDVELRCDPISGHTALYWYRQSLGQGLEFLIYFQGNSAPDKSGLPSDRFSAERTGGSVSTLTIQRTQQEDSAVYLCASSLSGRQETQYFGPGTRLLVL.